These 26 T cell receptor beta chains were all obtained from the same sample, sequenced in a study of cytomegalovirus exposure and HLA in healthy donors. Some clones are missing from TCRdb's copy, which holds only in-frame ones; the method was immunoSEQ multiplex PCR. The table records around 300,000 clones, approximately 86% of them present only once. Sequenced material: PBMCs. The receptors stem from a woman between 18 and 29 years old in good health and CMV-seronegative.

In its sample, this clone was seen a few times. The CDR3 here is CASSEGGLQDYYGYTF. The DNA of the CDR3 is TGCGCCAGCAGCGAGGGAGGGTTGCAGGACTACTATGGCTACACCTTC. This sequence joins TRBV4-3 and TRBJ1-2; D remains unclear. This CDR3 region has 16 residues. From germline, CDR1 is LGHNA and CDR2 YSLEER. Trimming cost V 5 bases and J 3 bases, with 19 bases left between them.

The chain links TRBV5-4 to TRBJ2-7, with 7 positions matching TRBD2. CDR1 SGHNT and CDR2 YYREEE come from the germline V gene (reference sequence). With 6 bases clipped from V and 4 bases from J, the junction kept 10 bases outside the gene matches. The CDR3 contains 14 residues. CDR3 loop: CASTEGLGSYEQYF. The DNA of the CDR3 is TGTGCCAGCACCGAAGGACTAGGATCGTACGAGCAGTACTTC.

This chain connects TRBV5-1 to TRBJ1-6; D not certain. The germline V and J ends were trimmed by 4 bases and 9 bases, with 20 bases remaining between them. Germline assignment: CDR1 SGHRS and CDR2 YFSETQ. The CDR3 has 16 residues. CDR3 bases: TGCGCCAGCAGCCGAGGTACGCACCTCGGAGGTTCACCCCTCCACTTT. Amino acid sequence: CASSRGTHLGGSPLHF. Looking up the rest from reference TRBV5-1 and TRBJ1-6 gives the full variable domain: KAGVTQTPRYLIKTRGQQVTLSCSPISGHRSVSWYQQTPGQGLQFLFEYFSETQRNKGNFPGRFSGRQFSNSRSEMNVSTLELGDSALYLCASSRGTHLGGSPLHFGNGTRLTVT.

The chain combines TRBV28 with TRBJ2-1; D remains unclear. CDR3 length: 12 residues. CDR1 and CDR2 (germline): MDHEN, SYDVKM. The V end was cut by 3 bases, the J end by 8 bases, with 8 bases between. The CDR3 bases are TGTGCCAGCAGTTTTTCGTACTATGAGCAGTTCTTC. Its translation: CASSFSYYEQFF.

The chain employs TRBV25-1 and TRBJ2-7; the D gene is possibly TRBD1 (6 bases). V was pared by 5 bases and J by 1 base, with 12 bases between. Germline loops: CDR1 MGHDK, CDR2 SYGVNS. CDR3 length equals 14 residues. The CDR3 bases are TGTGCCAGCAGTCGAGTGGACAGTTCCTACGAGCAGTACTTC. This encodes CASSRVDSSYEQYF.

The chain links TRBV30 to TRBJ1-5; D is ambiguous. The V end was cut by 0 bases, the J end by 7 bases, with 10 bases between. CDR1 is GTSNPN and CDR2 is SVGIG in the germline V gene (reference sequence). CDR3 length: 13 residues. The CDR3 spells CAWSVSQAQPQHF. Here the CDR3 DNA reads TGTGCCTGGAGTGTAAGCCAGGCACAGCCCCAGCATTTT. Full variable domain (outside the CDR3, taken from reference TRBV30 and TRBJ1-5): SQTIHQWPATLVQPVGSPLSLECTVEGTSNPNLYWYRQAAGRGLQLLFYSVGIGQISSEVPQNLSASRPQDRQFILSSKKLLLSDSGFYLCAWSVSQAQPQHFGDGTRLSIL.

This clone was recorded a few times. CDR3 sequence (DNA): TGCAGCGTTGCTCTTACTGAAGCTTTCTTT. Translated, it gives CSVALTEAFF. J is TRBJ1-1 and V is TRBV29-1; no clear D gene. V was pared by 4 bases and J by 5 bases, with 5 bases between. The CDR3 runs to 10 residues. Per germline, CDR1 SQVTM and CDR2 ANQGSEA.

The genes are TRBV9 and TRBJ2-2; TRBD2 might be the D (6 bases). Per the germline V gene, CDR1 is SGDLS and CDR2 is YYNGEE. V dropped 4 bases and J dropped 3 bases, with 16 bases sitting between them. The CDR3 is 16 residues long. The CDR3: CASSPRVGGDTGELFF. CDR3 nucleotide sequence: TGTGCCAGCAGCCCCCGAGTTGGCGGGGACACCGGGGAGCTGTTTTTT.

J is TRBJ1-1 and V is TRBV5-1, with D perhaps TRBD1 (6 bases). The V end was cut by 0 bases, the J end by 5 bases, with 11 bases between. From germline, CDR1 is SGHRS and CDR2 YFSETQ. The CDR3 loop spans 14 amino acids. The CDR3 loop reads CASSLDRAETEAFF. The CDR3 coding sequence is TGCGCCAGCAGCTTGGACAGGGCCGAAACTGAAGCTTTCTTT.

This CDR3 is CASSLTGAKNIQYF. The CDR3 region has the DNA TGTGCCAGCAGCTTGACTGGAGCCAAAAACATTCAGTACTTC. The rearrangement uses TRBV11-3 and TRBJ2-4; D is unclear. Germline values: CDR1 SGHNT, CDR2 YENEEA. This CDR3 region has 14 residues. V lost 3 bases and J lost 0, with 6 bases in between.

The gene calls are TRBV7-9 and TRBJ1-4; maybe TRBD1 (6 bases). Per germline, CDR1 SEHNR and CDR2 FQNEAQ (reference sequence). V was trimmed by 5 bases and J by 6 bases, leaving 13 bases between them. The CDR3 consists of 14 residues. Here the CDR3 DNA reads TGTGCCAGCAGCGAACAGGGTGAAGATGAAAAACTGTTTTTT. Amino acids: CASSEQGEDEKLFF.

This clone was counted once. CDR3 amino acids: CASSRIGQGLNYGYTF. CDR3 in DNA: TGCGCCAGCAGCCGAATCGGACAGGGTCTTAACTATGGCTACACCTTC. The V and J genes are TRBV4-3 and TRBJ1-2; TRBD1 matches at 8 bases. Germline V lookup: CDR1 LGHNA, CDR2 YSLEER. The CDR3 has 16 amino acids. The ends lost 4 bases at V and 1 base at J; junction bases unmatched: 8.

This chain connects TRBV7-2 to TRBJ1-5; D gene unclear. Germline V gives CDR1 SGHTA, CDR2 FQGNSA. V gave up 3 bases and J gave up 7 bases, with 16 bases separating them. The CDR3 extends over 15 amino acids. In nucleotides, the CDR3 is TGTGCCAGCAGCTTGGACGAGGGTATGGGGCAGCCCCAGCATTTT. It is translated as CASSLDEGMGQPQHF.

The chain recombines TRBV11-3 with TRBJ2-1; maybe TRBD2 (6 bases). V was clipped by 4 bases and J by 9 bases, with 10 bases between them. CDR1 and CDR2 (germline): SGHNT, YENEEA. The CDR3 totals 12 residues. The CDR3 nucleotides are TGTGCCAGCAGCTCCCGGAGGGGTGAGCAGTTCTTC. Residues: CASSSRRGEQFF.

V and J are TRBV19 and TRBJ1-5; a possible D gene is TRBD1 (5 bases). This CDR3 region has 15 residues. Germline values: CDR1 LNHDA, CDR2 SQIVND (reference sequence). Trimming took off 2 bases at V and 5 bases at J, with 13 bases between the two ends. CDR3 nucleotide sequence: TGTGCCAGTAGTATACCAGGGATCCTCCATCAGCCCCAGCATTTT. Translation gives CASSIPGILHQPQHF.

This chain links TRBV4-2 with TRBJ2-2, with a possible D match to TRBD2 (5 bases). Trimming removed 0 bases at V and 8 bases at J, with 10 bases between. The length of the CDR3 is 14 residues. CDR1 is LGHNA, CDR2 YNFKEQ, per germline. CDR3 protein: CASSQDRGSGELFF. The CDR3 DNA is TGTGCCAGCAGCCAAGATCGAGGGAGTGGGGAGCTGTTTTTT.

This clone was recorded once. The chain is built from TRBV6-5 and TRBJ1-1, with 8 bases fitting TRBD1. This CDR3 spans 15 amino acids. Germline V lookup: CDR1 MNHEY, CDR2 SVGAGI. With V trimmed by 5 bases and J by 2 bases, 7 bases remained unmatched. The CDR3 DNA reads as TGTGCCAGCAGTCCCGGACAGGGTGCCAACACTGAAGCTTTCTTT. It encodes CASSPGQGANTEAFF.

The chain couples TRBV2 to TRBJ1-1; TRBD1 matches 8 bases. Unmatched junction bases numbered 4, after V lost 6 bases and J lost 7 bases. This CDR3 spans 12 amino acids. From germline, CDR1 is SNHLY and CDR2 FYNNEI. The CDR3 sequence is CASRGDRIEAFF. The CDR3 DNA follows: TGTGCCAGCAGGGGGGACAGGATTGAAGCTTTCTTT. Supplemented by reference TRBV2 and TRBJ1-1, the full variable domain reads EPEVTQTPSHQVTQMGQEVILRCVPISNHLYFYWYRQILGQKVEFLVSFYNNEISEKSEIFDDQFSVERPDGSNFTLKIRSTKLEDSAMYFCASRGDRIEAFFGQGTRLTVV.

This clone was picked up one time. The sample carries other DNA sequences with the same CDR3. The chain links TRBV6-5 to TRBJ2-7; 10 nucleotides align to TRBD1. The junction had 3 bases not matched to a gene; V was cut back by 2 bases and J by 5 bases. The CDR3 length is 14 residues. CDR1 is MNHEY, CDR2 SVGAGI, per germline. The CDR3 bases are TGTGCCAGCAGTTACCGGGACAGGGGCGACGAGCAGTACTTC. This sequence encodes CASSYRDRGDEQYF.

This chain links TRBV6-5 with TRBJ1-2; unclear D gene. Germline values: CDR1 MNHEY, CDR2 SVGAGI. CDR3 size: 14 residues. V lost 3 bases and J 6 bases, leaving 14 bases between the germline ends. This CDR3 is CASSYSGSGNGYTF. DNA of the CDR3: TGTGCCAGCAGTTATTCTGGGTCCGGGAATGGCTACACCTTC.

The rearrangement links TRBV30 to TRBJ2-5; possible D gene TRBD1, 5 bases. The V gene lost 5 bases and the J gene lost 3 bases, with 19 bases spanning the gap. CDR1 and CDR2 (germline): GTSNPN, SVGIG (reference sequence). This CDR3 has 15 amino acids. CDR3 amino acids: CAWVNKPQGKETQYF. Here the CDR3 DNA reads TGTGCCTGGGTGAACAAGCCCCAGGGAAAAGAGACCCAGTACTTC.

V is TRBV5-1 and J is TRBJ2-6; 7 bases map to TRBD1. CDR3 length: 17 amino acids. V trimming: 1 base; J trimming: 4 bases; junction bases outside the gene matches: 8. Germline CDR1 and CDR2: SGHRS and YFSETQ. CDR3 coding DNA: TGCGCCAGCAGCTTGATCAAGGGGGCGGAAGGGGCCAACGTCCTGACTTTC. It is translated as CASSLIKGAEGANVLTF.

The CDR3 here is CASSQDPGTGKHYGYTF. The CDR3 nucleotides are TGCGCCAGCAGCCAAGACCCCGGGACAGGGAAACACTATGGCTACACCTTC. The chain has TRBV4-1 and TRBJ1-2, with 9 bases fitting TRBD1. The CDR3 extends over 17 amino acids. Germline CDR1 MGHRA, CDR2 YSYEKL. The V gene end was trimmed by 0 bases and the J gene end by 3 bases; junction bases not matched to a gene: 8.

This chain links TRBV27 with TRBJ2-7; 11 positions match TRBD2. The CDR3 sequence is 14 residues long. The V gene's germline CDR1 is MNHEY and CDR2 SMNVEV (reference sequence). After removal of 6 bases from V and 7 bases from J, the junction contained 8 bases not matched to a gene. CDR3: CASRPGLAEGEQYF. The DNA of the CDR3 is TGTGCCAGCAGACCGGGACTAGCGGAGGGGGAGCAGTACTTC.

CDR3 residues: CAIRTDRGRQYF. The CDR3 DNA reads as TGTGCCATCAGAACCGACAGGGGAAGGCAGTACTTC. V gene TRBV10-3 combines with J gene TRBJ2-7; 8 nucleotides line up with TRBD1. The CDR3 spans 12 residues. V shed 6 bases, J shed 9 bases, and the junction held 7 bases outside the gene matches. Germline CDR1 is ENHRY and CDR2 is SYGVKD.

The chain uses TRBV9 and TRBJ2-1, with 8 bases lining up with TRBD2. The J segment lost 4 bases and the V segment lost 1 base, leaving 4 bases of the junction unmatched. Germline CDR1 SGDLS, CDR2 YYNGEE. This CDR3 is built from 15 residues. As DNA, the CDR3 is TGTGCCAGCAGCGTAAGGCCTAGCGGGTACAATGAGCAGTTCTTC. As protein: CASSVRPSGYNEQFF.